These T cell receptor beta chains were read from a single sample in a study of cytomegalovirus exposure and HLA in healthy donors. TCRdb's table, derived via immunoSEQ multiplex PCR, lists solely in-frame clones and lacks some. The data contain more than 150,000 clones, 80% of them seen just once; the ten biggest clones take up 0.6% to 0.7%. Specimen: PBMCs. The receptor set was obtained from a boy younger than 18 in good health and CMV-seronegative. Each CDR3 is given with its conserved first and last residue. Each record gives: CDR3 length, J gene, D gene, clone size, V gene, CDR3 protein, CDR3 DNA. A D gene is named only where the DNA matches it firmly. Clone size, where shown, is once, few, many, or a class for clones that have expanded.

length: 14; J: TRBJ2-5; D: .; size: .; V: TRBV7-2; CDR3: CASSLEHRQETQYF; DNA: TGTGCCAGCAGCTTAGAGCACAGGCAAGAGACCCAGTACTTC
length: 14; J: TRBJ1-2; D: .; size: .; V: TRBV9; CDR3: CASSARENNYGYTF; DNA: TGTGCCAGCAGCGCCAGGGAAAATAACTATGGCTACACCTTC
length: 14; J: TRBJ1-1; D: .; size: .; V: TRBV28; CDR3: CASSYSRQVAEAFF; DNA: TGTGCCAGCAGTTACAGCCGACAGGTGGCTGAAGCTTTCTTT
length: 16; J: TRBJ1-1; D: TRBD1; size: .; V: TRBV4-3; CDR3: CASSQDRQDRETEAFF; DNA: TGCGCCAGCAGCCAAGATAGACAGGACAGGGAGACTGAAGCTTTCTTT
length: 16; J: TRBJ1-5; D: .; size: .; V: TRBV10-1; CDR3: CASRHQTGYSNQPQHF; DNA: TGCGCCAGCAGACATCAAACGGGTTATAGCAATCAGCCCCAGCATTTT
length: 12; J: TRBJ1-1; D: TRBD1; size: .; V: TRBV19; CDR3: CASSGRTGEAFF; DNA: TGTGCCAGTAGTGGCCGGACAGGGGAGGCTTTCTTT
length: 12; J: TRBJ1-4; D: .; size: .; V: TRBV11-2; CDR3: CASSLVDEKLFF; DNA: TGTGCCAGCAGCTTAGTAGATGAAAAACTGTTTTTT
length: 14; J: TRBJ1-5; D: TRBD1; size: .; V: TRBV18; CDR3: CASSLDRGNQPQHF; DNA: TGTGCCAGCTCACTGGACAGGGGCAATCAGCCCCAGCATTTT
length: 13; J: TRBJ1-1; D: .; size: .; V: TRBV7-9; CDR3: CASSSDRGAEAFF; DNA: TGTGCCAGCAGTTCGGACAGAGGCGCTGAAGCTTTCTTT
length: 15; J: TRBJ2-1; D: TRBD2; size: .; V: TRBV6-1; CDR3: CASRLLAGGYNEQFF; DNA: TGTGCCAGCAGACTACTAGCGGGGGGCTACAATGAGCAGTTCTTC
length: 13; J: TRBJ1-2; D: TRBD1; size: few; V: TRBV6-5; CDR3: CASSPTGGHGYTF; DNA: TGTGCCAGCAGTCCGACAGGGGGTCATGGCTACACCTTC
length: 18; J: TRBJ1-5; D: TRBD1; size: once; V: TRBV4-1; CDR3: CASSAISGTGTGNQPQHF; DNA: TGCGCCAGCAGCGCCATTAGTGGGACAGGGACGGGCAATCAGCCCCAGCATTTT
length: 14; J: TRBJ2-7; D: TRBD2; size: .; V: TRBV14; CDR3: CASSLAGGTYEQYF; DNA: TGTGCCAGCAGCTTAGCGGGGGGGACCTACGAGCAGTACTTC
length: 15; J: TRBJ2-3; D: TRBD2; size: .; V: TRBV6-4; CDR3: CASSDTEGLGDTQYF; DNA: TGTGCCAGCAGTGATACAGAGGGACTAGGAGATACGCAGTATTTT
length: 19; J: TRBJ2-1; D: TRBD2; size: .; V: TRBV9; CDR3: CASSVNPAGGFGAINEQFF; DNA: TGTGCCAGCAGCGTAAACCCAGCGGGGGGCTTCGGGGCTATCAATGAGCAGTTCTTC
length: 15; J: TRBJ1-2; D: TRBD1; size: .; V: TRBV9; CDR3: CASSVAGQGAYGYTF; DNA: TGTGCCAGCAGCGTAGCTGGGCAGGGGGCGTATGGCTACACCTTC
length: 11; J: TRBJ1-4; D: TRBD1; size: .; V: TRBV25-1; CDR3: CASSEGQKLFF; DNA: TGTGCCAGCAGTGAGGGACAGAAACTGTTTTTT
length: 14; J: TRBJ2-5; D: TRBD2; size: .; V: TRBV28; CDR3: CASSLPSGQETQYF; DNA: TGTGCCAGCAGTTTGCCTAGCGGGCAAGAGACCCAGTACTTC
length: 16; J: TRBJ1-2; D: TRBD1; size: .; V: TRBV6-5; CDR3: CASSYGDYEGAYGYTF; DNA: TGTGCCAGCAGTTATGGTGACTATGAGGGGGCCTATGGCTACACCTTC
length: 19; J: TRBJ1-2; D: .; size: .; V: TRBV5-8; CDR3: CASILGPGTGLSYLDGYTF; DNA: .
length: 16; J: TRBJ2-2; D: TRBD1; size: .; V: TRBV5-6; CDR3: CASSLAGGAGTGELFF; DNA: TGTGCCAGCAGCTTGGCAGGGGGCGCGGGTACCGGGGAGCTGTTTTTT
length: 16; J: TRBJ2-3; D: .; size: few; V: TRBV19; CDR3: CASSIDGIAYTDTQYF; DNA: TGTGCCAGTAGTATAGACGGGATCGCTTACACAGATACGCAGTATTTT
length: 15; J: TRBJ1-5; D: .; size: .; V: TRBV27; CDR3: CASSLSSGGSQPQHF; DNA: TGTGCCAGCAGTTTATCGTCGGGGGGGAGCCAGCCCCAGCATTTT
length: 12; J: TRBJ2-7; D: .; size: .; V: TRBV14; CDR3: CASSLDSHEQYF; DNA: TGTGCCAGCAGCCTCGACAGCCACGAGCAGTACTTC
length: 14; J: TRBJ2-7; D: TRBD2; size: .; V: TRBV7-6; CDR3: CASSLEGLGYEQYF; DNA: TGTGCCAGCAGCTTAGAGGGACTAGGCTACGAGCAGTACTTC
length: 13; J: TRBJ1-3; D: .; size: .; V: TRBV6-6; CDR3: CASFPGDGNTIYF; DNA: TGTGCCAGCTTCCCAGGTGATGGAAACACCATATATTTT
length: 14; J: TRBJ1-2; D: .; size: .; V: TRBV19; CDR3: CASSITDGRYGYTF; DNA: TGTGCCAGTAGTATTACAGACGGAAGATATGGCTACACCTTC
length: 13; J: TRBJ2-7; D: .; size: .; V: TRBV27; CDR3: CASAQGSQMEQYF; DNA: TGTGCCAGTGCCCAGGGGTCCCAAATGGAGCAGTACTTC
length: 16; J: TRBJ1-2; D: TRBD1; size: .; V: TRBV11-2; CDR3: CASSPRGDSRTYGYTF; DNA: TGTGCCAGCAGCCCAAGGGGGGACAGCCGTACCTATGGCTACACCTTC
length: 15; J: TRBJ1-3; D: .; size: .; V: TRBV7-8; CDR3: CASSLVLQSGNTIYF; DNA: TGTGCCAGCAGCTTAGTATTACAGTCTGGAAACACCATATATTTT
length: 13; J: TRBJ2-7; D: TRBD1; size: .; V: TRBV5-1; CDR3: CASSSGTVYEQYF; DNA: TGCGCCAGCAGCTCCGGGACAGTTTACGAGCAGTACTTC
length: 16; J: TRBJ1-3; D: .; size: few; V: TRBV30; CDR3: CAWSGGGSHSGNTIYF; DNA: TGTGCCTGGAGTGGAGGTGGATCGCACTCTGGAAACACCATATATTTT
length: 11; J: TRBJ2-7; D: .; size: .; V: TRBV6-6; CDR3: CASSPGGEQYF; DNA: TGTGCCAGCAGCCCCGGAGGCGAGCAGTACTTC
length: 15; J: TRBJ2-7; D: .; size: .; V: TRBV30; CDR3: CAWSQGQQFSYEQYF; DNA: TGTGCCTGGAGTCAAGGACAGCAGTTTTCCTACGAGCAGTACTTC
length: 17; J: TRBJ1-1; D: TRBD1; size: .; V: TRBV27; CDR3: CASSPAGQGRMNTEAFF; DNA: TGTGCCAGCAGTCCCGCGGGACAGGGCCGTATGAACACTGAAGCTTTCTTT
length: 16; J: TRBJ2-3; D: .; size: few; V: TRBV19; CDR3: CASSIIGDGGRDTQYF; DNA: TGTGCCAGTAGTATTATAGGAGACGGAGGACGCGATACGCAGTATTTT
length: 15; J: TRBJ2-3; D: .; size: .; V: TRBV7-9; CDR3: CASSLGTYRTDTQYF; DNA: TGTGCCAGCAGCTTAGGAACTTACCGCACAGATACGCAGTATTTT
length: 13; J: TRBJ2-7; D: TRBD1; size: .; V: TRBV19; CDR3: CASSLGQPYEQYF; DNA: TGTGCCAGTAGTCTGGGACAGCCCTACGAGCAGTACTTC
length: 13; J: TRBJ1-2; D: .; size: .; V: TRBV6-1; CDR3: CASSVDTRYGYTF; DNA: TGTGCCAGCAGTGTTGACACTCGCTATGGCTACACCTTC